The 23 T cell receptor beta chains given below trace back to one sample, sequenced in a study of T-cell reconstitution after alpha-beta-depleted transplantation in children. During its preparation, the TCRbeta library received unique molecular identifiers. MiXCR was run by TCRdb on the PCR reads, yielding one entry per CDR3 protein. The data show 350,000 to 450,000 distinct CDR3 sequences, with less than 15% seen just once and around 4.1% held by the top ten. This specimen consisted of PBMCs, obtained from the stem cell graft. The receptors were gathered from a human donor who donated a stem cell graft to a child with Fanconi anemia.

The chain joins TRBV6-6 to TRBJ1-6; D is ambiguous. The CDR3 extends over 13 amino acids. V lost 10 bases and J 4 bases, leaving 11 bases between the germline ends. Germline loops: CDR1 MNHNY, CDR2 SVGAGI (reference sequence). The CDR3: CATGRGYNSPLHF. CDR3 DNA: TGTGCCACTGGCCGGGGATATAATTCACCCCTCCACTTT.

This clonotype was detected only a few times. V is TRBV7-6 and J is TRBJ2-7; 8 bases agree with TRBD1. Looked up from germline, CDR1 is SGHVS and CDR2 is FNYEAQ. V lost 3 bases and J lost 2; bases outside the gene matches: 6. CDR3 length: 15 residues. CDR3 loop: CASSFGQGRPYEQYF. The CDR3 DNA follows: TGTGCCAGCAGCTTTGGACAGGGTCGGCCCTACGAGCAGTACTTC.

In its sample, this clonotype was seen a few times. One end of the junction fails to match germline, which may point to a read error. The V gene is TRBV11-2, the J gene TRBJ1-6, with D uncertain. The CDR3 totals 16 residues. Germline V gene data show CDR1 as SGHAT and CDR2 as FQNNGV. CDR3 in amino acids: CASSLYGSGENSPLHF. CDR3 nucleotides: TGTGCCAGCAGTCTATACGGGTCCGGGGAGAATTCGCCCCTCCACTTT. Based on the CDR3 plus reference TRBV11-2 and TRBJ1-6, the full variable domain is EAGVAQSPRYKIIEKRQSVAFWCNPISGHATLYWYQQILGQGPKLLIQFQNNGVVDDSQLPKDRFSAERLKGVDSTLKIQPAKLEDSAVYLCASSLYGSGENSPLHFGNGTRLTVT.

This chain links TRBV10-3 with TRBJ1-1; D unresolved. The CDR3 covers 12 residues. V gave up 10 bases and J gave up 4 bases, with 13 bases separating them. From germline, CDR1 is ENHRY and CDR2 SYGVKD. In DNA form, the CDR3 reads TGTGCCACCTCCCACGGTGGCACTGAAGCTTTCTTT. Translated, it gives CATSHGGTEAFF.

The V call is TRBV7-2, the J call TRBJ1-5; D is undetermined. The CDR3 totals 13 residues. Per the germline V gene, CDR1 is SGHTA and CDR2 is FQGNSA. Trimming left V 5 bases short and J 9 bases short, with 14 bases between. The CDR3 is CASSPQRLMPQHF. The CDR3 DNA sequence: TGTGCCAGCAGCCCGCAGCGTTTGATGCCCCAGCATTTT.

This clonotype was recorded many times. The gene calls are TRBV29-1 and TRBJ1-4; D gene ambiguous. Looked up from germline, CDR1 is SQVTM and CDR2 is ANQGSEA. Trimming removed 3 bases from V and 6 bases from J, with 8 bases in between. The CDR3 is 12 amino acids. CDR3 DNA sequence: TGCAGCGTTGACAGTACCGATGAAAAACTGTTTTTT. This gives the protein CSVDSTDEKLFF.

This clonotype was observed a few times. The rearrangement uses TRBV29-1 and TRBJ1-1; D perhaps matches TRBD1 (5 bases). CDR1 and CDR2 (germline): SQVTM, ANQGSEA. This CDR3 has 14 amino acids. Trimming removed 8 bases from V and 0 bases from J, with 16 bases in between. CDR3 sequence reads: CSSWGGIMNTEAFF. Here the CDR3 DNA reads TGCAGCTCCTGGGGGGGGATCATGAACACTGAAGCTTTCTTT.

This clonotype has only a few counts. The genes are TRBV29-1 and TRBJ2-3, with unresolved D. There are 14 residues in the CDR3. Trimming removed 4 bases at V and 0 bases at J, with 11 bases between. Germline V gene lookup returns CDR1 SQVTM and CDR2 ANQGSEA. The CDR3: CSVGGRSSTDTQYF. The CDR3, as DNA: TGCAGCGTTGGAGGTCGGTCTAGCACAGATACGCAGTATTTT.

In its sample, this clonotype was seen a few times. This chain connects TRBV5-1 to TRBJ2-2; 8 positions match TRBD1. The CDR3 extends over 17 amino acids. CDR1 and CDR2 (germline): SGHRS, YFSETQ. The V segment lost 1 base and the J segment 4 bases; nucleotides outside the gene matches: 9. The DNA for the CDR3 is TGCGCCAGCAGCTTGCCCCTGACAGGGGCGAGCACCGGGGAGCTGTTTTTT. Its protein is CASSLPLTGASTGELFF.

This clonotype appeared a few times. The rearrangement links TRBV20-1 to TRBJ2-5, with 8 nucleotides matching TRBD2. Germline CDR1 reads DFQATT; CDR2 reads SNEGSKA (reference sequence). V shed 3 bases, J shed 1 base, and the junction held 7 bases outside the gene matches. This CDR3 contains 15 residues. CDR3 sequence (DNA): TGCAGTGCTAGTGATAGCGGGGCATTCCAAGAGACCCAGTACTTC. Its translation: CSASDSGAFQETQYF.

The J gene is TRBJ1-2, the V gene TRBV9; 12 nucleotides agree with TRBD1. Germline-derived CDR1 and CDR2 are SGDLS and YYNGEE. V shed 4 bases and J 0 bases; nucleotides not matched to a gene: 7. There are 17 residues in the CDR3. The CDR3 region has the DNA TGTGCCAGCAGCCCCGGGACAGGGGGCTTAGCTAACTATGGCTACACCTTC. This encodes CASSPGTGGLANYGYTF.

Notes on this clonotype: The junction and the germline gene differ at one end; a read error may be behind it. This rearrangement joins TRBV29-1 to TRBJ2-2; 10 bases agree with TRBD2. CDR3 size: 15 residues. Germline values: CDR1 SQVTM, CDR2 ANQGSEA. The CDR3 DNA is TGCAGCGTGGAAGGGACTAGCGAGAACACCGGGGAGCTGTTTTTT. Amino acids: CSVEGTSENTGELFF.

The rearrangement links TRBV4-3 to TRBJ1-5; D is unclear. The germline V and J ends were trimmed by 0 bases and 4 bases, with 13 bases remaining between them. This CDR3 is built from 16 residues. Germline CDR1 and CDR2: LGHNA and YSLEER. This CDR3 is CASSQDLGPLNQPQHF. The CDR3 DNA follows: TGCGCCAGCAGCCAAGATCTCGGACCGCTGAATCAGCCCCAGCATTTT.

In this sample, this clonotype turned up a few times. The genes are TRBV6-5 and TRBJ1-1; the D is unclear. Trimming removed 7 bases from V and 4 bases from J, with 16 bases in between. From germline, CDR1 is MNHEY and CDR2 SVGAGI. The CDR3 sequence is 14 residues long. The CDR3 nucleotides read TGTGCCAGCAAACGCGGGCAGATTGGCACTGAAGCTTTCTTT. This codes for CASKRGQIGTEAFF.

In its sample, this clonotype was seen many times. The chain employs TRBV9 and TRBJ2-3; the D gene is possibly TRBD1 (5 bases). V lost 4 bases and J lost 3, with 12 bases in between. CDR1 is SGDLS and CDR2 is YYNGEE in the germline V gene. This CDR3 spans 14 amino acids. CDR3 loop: CASSRSRGTDTQYF. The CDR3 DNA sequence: TGTGCCAGCAGCCGCAGTAGGGGAACAGATACGCAGTATTTT.

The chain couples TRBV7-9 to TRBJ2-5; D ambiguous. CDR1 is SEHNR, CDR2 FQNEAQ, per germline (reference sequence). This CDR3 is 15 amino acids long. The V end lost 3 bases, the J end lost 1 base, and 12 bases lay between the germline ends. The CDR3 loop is CASSFQPAPQETQYF. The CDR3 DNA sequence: TGTGCCAGCAGCTTCCAACCCGCACCCCAAGAGACCCAGTACTTC.

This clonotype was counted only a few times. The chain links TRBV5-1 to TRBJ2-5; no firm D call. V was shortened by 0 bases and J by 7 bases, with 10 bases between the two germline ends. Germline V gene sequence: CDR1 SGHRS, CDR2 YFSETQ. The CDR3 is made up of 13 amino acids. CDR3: CASSLDRSGTQYF. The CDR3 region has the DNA TGCGCCAGCAGCTTGGACCGATCGGGGACCCAGTACTTC.

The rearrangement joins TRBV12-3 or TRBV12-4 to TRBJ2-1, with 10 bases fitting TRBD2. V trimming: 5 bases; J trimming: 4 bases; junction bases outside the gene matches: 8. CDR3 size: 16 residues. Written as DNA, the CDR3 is TGTGCCAGCAGTCCGATTAGCGGGGGGTGGTACAATGAGCAGTTCTTC. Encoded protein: CASSPISGGWYNEQFF.

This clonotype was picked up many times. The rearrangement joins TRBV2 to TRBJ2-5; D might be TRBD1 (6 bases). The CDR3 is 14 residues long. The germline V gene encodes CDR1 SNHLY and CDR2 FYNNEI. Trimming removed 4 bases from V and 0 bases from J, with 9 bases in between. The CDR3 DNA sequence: TGTGCCAGCAGTGGGACAGTGTACCAAGAGACCCAGTACTTC. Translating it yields CASSGTVYQETQYF.

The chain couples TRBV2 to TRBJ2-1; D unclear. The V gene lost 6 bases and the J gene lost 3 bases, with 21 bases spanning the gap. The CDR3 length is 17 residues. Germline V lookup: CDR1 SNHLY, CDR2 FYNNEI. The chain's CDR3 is CASRHALHRSGYNEQFF. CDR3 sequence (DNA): TGTGCCAGCAGGCACGCCCTACACCGCTCAGGCTACAATGAGCAGTTCTTC.

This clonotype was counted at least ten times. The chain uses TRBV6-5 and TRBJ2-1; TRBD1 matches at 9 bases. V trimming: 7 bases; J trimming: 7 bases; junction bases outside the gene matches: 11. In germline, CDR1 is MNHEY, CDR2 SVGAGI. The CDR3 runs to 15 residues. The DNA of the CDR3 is TGTGCCAGCAATCCCCATGGGACAGGGATGAATGAGCAGTTCTTC. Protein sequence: CASNPHGTGMNEQFF.

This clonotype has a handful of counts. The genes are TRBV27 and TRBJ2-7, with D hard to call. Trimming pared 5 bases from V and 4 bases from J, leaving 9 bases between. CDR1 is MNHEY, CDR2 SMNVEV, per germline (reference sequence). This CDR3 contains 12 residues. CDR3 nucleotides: TGTGCCAGCAGTCCCCTGGGGTACGAGCAGTACTTC. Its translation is CASSPLGYEQYF.

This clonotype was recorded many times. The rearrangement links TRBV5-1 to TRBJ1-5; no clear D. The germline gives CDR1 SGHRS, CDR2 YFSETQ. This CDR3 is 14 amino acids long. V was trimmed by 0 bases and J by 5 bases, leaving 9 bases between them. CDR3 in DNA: TGCGCCAGCAGCTTGGAGGGAAGGGATCAGCCCCAGCATTTT. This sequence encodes CASSLEGRDQPQHF.